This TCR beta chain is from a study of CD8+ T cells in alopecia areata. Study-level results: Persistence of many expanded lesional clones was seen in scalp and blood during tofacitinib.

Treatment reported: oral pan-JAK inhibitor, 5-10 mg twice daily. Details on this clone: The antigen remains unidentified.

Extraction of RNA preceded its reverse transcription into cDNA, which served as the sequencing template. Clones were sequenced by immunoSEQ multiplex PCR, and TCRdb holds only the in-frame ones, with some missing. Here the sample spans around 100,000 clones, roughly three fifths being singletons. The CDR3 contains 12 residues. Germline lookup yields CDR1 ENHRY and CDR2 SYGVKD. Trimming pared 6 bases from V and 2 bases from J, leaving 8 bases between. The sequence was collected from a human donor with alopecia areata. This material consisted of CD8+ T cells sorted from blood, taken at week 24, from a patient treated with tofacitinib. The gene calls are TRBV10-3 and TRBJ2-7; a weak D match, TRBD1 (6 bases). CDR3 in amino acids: CAIRQGTYEQYF. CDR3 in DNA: TGTGCCATCAGACAGGGAACCTACGAGCAGTACTTC.